The rows below give T cell receptor beta chains drawn from one sample of a study of blood T cell repertoires in COVID-19. Sequencing used immunoSEQ multiplex PCR; TCRdb keeps in-frame clones, though not all of them. The sample holds under 130,000 clones; roughly 90% are singletons and the top ten take 3% to 4.5%. What was sequenced was peripheral blood. These receptors were collected from a woman aged 55 to 70 with acute or convalescent COVID-19. Both conserved end residues are part of each CDR3. D genes are given only for firm matches. Some rows mark clone size as missing; the rest say once, few, many or name a class of expanded clone.

V gene	J gene	clone size	CDR3 length	D gene	CDR3 DNA	CDR3 protein
TRBV27	TRBJ1-1	.	13	TRBD1	TGTGCCAGCAGTTTCGGGACAGGCACTGAAGCTTTCTTT	CASSFGTGTEAFF
TRBV9	TRBJ1-1	.	16	.	TGTGCCAGCAGCGTAGACGGGTTGAGCGGAAACACTGAAGCTTTCTTT	CASSVDGLSGNTEAFF
TRBV4-1	TRBJ2-2	few	16	.	TGCGCCAGCAGCCAAGAACCGGTAGCGGACACCGGGGAGCTGTTTTTT	CASSQEPVADTGELFF
TRBV7-3	TRBJ2-3	.	15	.	TGTGCCAGCAGCACATCGGACAGTTCCACAGATACGCAGTATTTT	CASSTSDSSTDTQYF
TRBV18	TRBJ2-1	.	17	TRBD2	TGTGCCAGCTCACCACCCCTAGCGGCCCGAGCGGATAATGAGCAGTTCTTC	CASSPPLAARADNEQFF
TRBV4-2	TRBJ1-2	.	15	.	TGTGCCAGCAGCCAAGAGGCAGGGAGGGACTATGGCTACACCTTC	CASSQEAGRDYGYTF
TRBV18	TRBJ1-3	once	12	.	TGTGCCAGCTCACCTGGGCCAAACACCATATATTTT	CASSPGPNTIYF
TRBV19	TRBJ1-3	.	14	.	TGTGCCAGTCGGGATGGCTCCTCTGGAAACACCATATATTTT	CASRDGSSGNTIYF
TRBV18	TRBJ1-1	.	16	TRBD1	TGTGCCAGCTCACCAGCCCCCCAGGGGGCTAACACTGAAGCTTTCTTT	CASSPAPQGANTEAFF
TRBV6-5	TRBJ2-1	.	15	TRBD2	TGTGCCAGCAGTTATATGGGACTAGCGGCAAATGAGCAGTTCTTC	CASSYMGLAANEQFF
TRBV28	TRBJ1-2	.	13	.	TGTGCCAGCGTCCGAGGGGGGGACTATGGCTACACCTTC	CASVRGGDYGYTF
TRBV5-1	TRBJ2-1	once	14	TRBD1	TGCGCCAGCAGCTGGGACAGGTTTAGGGGTGAGCAGTTCTTC	CASSWDRFRGEQFF
TRBV5-4	TRBJ2-1	.	14	.	TGTGCCAGCAGCTTTAAGGGGCAAGGCAATGAGCAGTTCTTC	CASSFKGQGNEQFF
TRBV27	TRBJ1-5	.	14	TRBD1	TGTGCCAGCGGGGGGACAGGCTCCAATCAGCCCCAGCATTTT	CASGGTGSNQPQHF
TRBV3-1/TRBV3-2	TRBJ2-5	.	18	TRBD2	TGTGCCAGCAGTTCAGGTGTACTAGCGGGAGTGAGAGGAGAGACCCAGTACTTC	CASSSGVLAGVRGETQYF
TRBV12-3/TRBV12-4	TRBJ2-3	.	13	TRBD2	TGTGCCACCCGACTAGCGGGGACAGATACGCAGTATTTT	CATRLAGTDTQYF
TRBV27	TRBJ2-5	.	13	.	TGTGCCAGCAGTTTCGACAGGAAAGAGACCCAGTACTTC	CASSFDRKETQYF
TRBV9	TRBJ1-2	.	11	.	TGTGCCAGCAGCGTAGCTCAGGGCTACACCTTC	CASSVAQGYTF
TRBV28	TRBJ2-5	.	15	.	TGTGCCAGCAGTCCTATATCCTCTCTAGAAGAGACCCAGTACTTC	CASSPISSLEETQYF
TRBV4-1	TRBJ1-1	.	15	.	TGCGCCAGCAGCCAAGATCGCAGGGGCGCCACTGAAGCTTTCTTT	CASSQDRRGATEAFF
TRBV3-1/TRBV3-2	TRBJ2-1	.	15	TRBD2	TGTGCCAGCAGCCGATTAGCGGGCTCCTACAATGAGCAGTTCTTC	CASSRLAGSYNEQFF
TRBV6-1	TRBJ2-7	.	16	TRBD2	TGTGCCAGCAGTGAAGGGAGTGGCGGGAGTTTGTCCGAGCAGTACTTC	CASSEGSGGSLSEQYF
TRBV3-1/TRBV3-2	TRBJ2-1	.	20	TRBD2	TGTGCCAGCAGCCAAGAGGCCAAGCTTCGTAGCGGGAGCTCCTACAATGAGCAGTTCTTC	CASSQEAKLRSGSSYNEQFF
TRBV7-3	TRBJ1-2	.	13	TRBD1	TGTGCCAGCAGCTTACGACAGGGCGGTTGGAGGATCTTC	CASSLRQGGWRIF
TRBV11-2	TRBJ1-1	.	15	.	TGTGCCAGCAGCTTAGTTCGGACAATGAACACTGAAGCTTTCTTT	CASSLVRTMNTEAFF
TRBV3-1/TRBV3-2	TRBJ2-7	.	17	.	TGTGCCAGCAGCCAAGGACTCCCAAATCCCGACTACTACGAGCAGTACTTC	CASSQGLPNPDYYEQYF
TRBV18	TRBJ1-5	.	14	TRBD1	TGTGCCAGCTCAACTTCTACAGGGGACCAGCCCCAGCATTTT	CASSTSTGDQPQHF
TRBV7-2	TRBJ1-5	.	15	TRBD1	TGTGCCAGCAGCATAACAGGGGGGAGCAATCAGCCCCAGCATTTT	CASSITGGSNQPQHF
TRBV28	TRBJ1-2	.	12	.	TGTGGAGCAGGGCGAAGAAACTATGGCTACACCTTC	CGAGRRNYGYTF
TRBV12-3/TRBV12-4	TRBJ1-1	.	13	.	TGTGCCAGCAGTTTTCAGGGAGGCACTGAAGCTTTCTTT	CASSFQGGTEAFF
TRBV5-6	TRBJ1-2	.	15	.	TGTGCCAGCAGAGCGGGGGGACCGGCCAACTATGGCTACACCTTC	CASRAGGPANYGYTF
TRBV5-4	TRBJ1-2	.	13	.	TGTGCCAGCAGCGCCGGTGAGGTTGGAGGCTACACCTTC	CASSAGEVGGYTF
TRBV19	TRBJ1-3	.	14	.	TGTGCCAGTAGTATTCCCAGCTCTGGAAACACCATATATTTT	CASSIPSSGNTIYF
TRBV6-5	TRBJ1-4	.	14	TRBD1	TGTGCCAGCAGTCCTGGACAGGTTGAAGAAAAACTGTTTTTT	CASSPGQVEEKLFF
TRBV13	TRBJ2-3	.	18	TRBD2	TGTGCCAGCAGTCAAAGGGTGGGCAGCGGGAGACGCAGAGATACGCAGTATTTT	CASSQRVGSGRRRDTQYF
TRBV27	TRBJ2-3	.	13	TRBD2	TGTGCCAGCAGGGGTAGCGGGAAGGATACGCAGTATTTT	CASRGSGKDTQYF
TRBV3-1/TRBV3-2	TRBJ2-3	few	15	TRBD2	TGTGCCAGCAGCCAAGAAACAGCGGGAGAAGATACGCAGTATTTT	CASSQETAGEDTQYF
TRBV25-1	TRBJ1-4	.	14	TRBD1	TGTGCCAGCAGCGACAGGGATGTGGGCGAAAAACTGTTTTTT	CASSDRDVGEKLFF
TRBV12-3/TRBV12-4	TRBJ1-2	.	13	.	TGTGCCAGCAGTTCGACAGCTAACTATGGCTACACCTTC	CASSSTANYGYTF
TRBV7-2	TRBJ1-2	few	13	TRBD1	TGTGCCAGCCAAGGACAGGGGGCCTATGGCTACACCTTC	CASQGQGAYGYTF
TRBV18	TRBJ2-7	once	14	TRBD1	TGTGCCAGCTCACCAGAGACAGGGAAATACGAGCAGTACTTC	CASSPETGKYEQYF
TRBV28	TRBJ2-3	.	15	.	TGTGCCAGCAGGGGGACTGCTAACATCGCGGTTACGCAGTATTTT	CASRGTANIAVTQYF
TRBV4-2	TRBJ1-3	.	18	TRBD1	TGTGCCAGCAGCCCTTTCCACAGGGGCCAGAGCTCTGGAAACACCATATATTTT	CASSPFHRGQSSGNTIYF
TRBV28	TRBJ1-5	.	15	TRBD1	TGTGCCACCCTACAGGGGGCTATTGGCAATCAGCCCCAGCATTTT	CATLQGAIGNQPQHF
TRBV30	TRBJ2-1	.	14	.	TGTGCCTGGGATACTAGCCGATCCTACAATGAGCAGTTCTTC	CAWDTSRSYNEQFF